This is a list of T cell receptor beta chains from one sample in a study of identical twins. MiXCR, applied by TCRdb to the 5' RACE reads, yields one record per CDR3 protein. In the table there are under 250,000 distinct CDR3 sequences, roughly 12% of which are singletons. The same data also contributed to another study, on yellow fever vaccine responses in identical twins.

Sequencing input: memory (CD45RO+) T cells sorted from blood. The receptors were gathered from a woman aged 18-30 years in good health. Both conserved end residues are part of each CDR3. The D gene is left open where the match is weak. A row's size may be missing; if present it is once, few, many or a size class.

few | TRBJ2-3 | . | TRBV3-1 | CASSHLEDTQYF | TGTGCCAGCAGCCATTTAGAGGATACGCAGTATTTT
. | TRBJ2-7 | . | TRBV7-2 | CASSQLRGPYEQYF | TGTGCCAGCAGCCAACTCAGGGGACCCTACGAGCAGTACTTC
few | TRBJ2-5 | TRBD1 | TRBV6-1 | CASSLRDRGLVETQYF | TGTGCCAGCAGTCTCCGGGACAGGGGGTTGGTGGAGACCCAGTACTTC
few | TRBJ1-2 | . | TRBV14 | CASSQAGTRYGYTF | TGTGCCAGCAGCCAGGCCGGGACACGCTATGGCTACACCTTC
. | TRBJ1-5 | . | TRBV27 | CASSAYLSQGNQPQHF | TGTGCCAGCAGTGCGTACCTCAGTCAGGGGAATCAGCCCCAGCATTTT
. | TRBJ2-1 | TRBD1 | TRBV11-3 | CASSLGGQGAMNEQFF | TGTGCCAGCAGCTTGGGGGGACAGGGGGCTATGAATGAGCAGTTCTTC
many | TRBJ2-7 | . | TRBV4-3 | CASSQLTGRYEQYF | TGCGCCAGCAGCCAGCTGACAGGGAGGTACGAGCAGTACTTC
many | TRBJ2-1 | TRBD2 | TRBV28 | CASSLLAGGRNEQFF | TGTGCCAGCAGTTTACTAGCGGGAGGACGAAATGAGCAGTTCTTC
. | TRBJ1-5 | TRBD1 | TRBV29-1 | CSAGTGVDNQPQHF | TGCAGCGCGGGGACAGGGGTGGACAATCAGCCCCAGCATTTT
many | TRBJ1-1 | . | TRBV29-1 | CSVEGAPNTEAFF | TGCAGCGTTGAAGGGGCCCCGAACACTGAAGCTTTCTTT
few | TRBJ2-2 | TRBD1 | TRBV7-2 | CASSRSSGTGAGELFF | TGTGCCAGCAGCCGGTCCTCCGGGACAGGAGCCGGGGAGCTGTTTTTT
. | TRBJ2-7 | TRBD2 | TRBV2 | CASSESSGGAYEQYF | TGTGCCAGCAGTGAATCTAGCGGGGGTGCCTACGAGCAGTACTTC
few | TRBJ2-1 | . | TRBV7-6 | CASSLDAGRSYNEQFF | TGTGCCAGCAGCTTAGACGCGGGTCGATCCTACAATGAGCAGTTCTTC
. | TRBJ2-7 | TRBD2 | TRBV11-2 | CASSPTSGSPEQYF | TGTGCCAGCAGCCCGACTAGCGGGAGTCCCGAGCAGTACTTC
. | TRBJ2-7 | . | TRBV28 | CASSSERVGEQYF | TGTGCCAGCAGTTCCGAAAGGGTGGGCGAGCAGTACTTC
. | TRBJ2-1 | . | TRBV20-1 | CSARPISYNEQFF | TGCAGTGCTAGGCCGATCTCCTACAATGAGCAGTTCTTC
. | TRBJ1-1 | . | TRBV10-3 | CAISPKDGNTEAFF | TGTGCCATCAGTCCCAAGGACGGGAACACTGAAGCTTTCTTT
few | TRBJ2-1 | . | TRBV20-1 | CSAAGQKYNEQFF | TGCAGTGCGGCGGGACAAAAATACAATGAGCAGTTCTTC
. | TRBJ2-2 | TRBD2 | TRBV7-2 | CASSLMSGSTGELFF | TGTGCCAGCAGCTTAATGAGCGGGAGTACCGGGGAGCTGTTTTTT
few | TRBJ2-3 | TRBD1 | TRBV6-2/TRBV6-3 | CASSYADRDLTDTQYF | TGTGCCAGCAGTTACGCCGACAGGGACCTCACAGATACGCAGTATTTT
. | TRBJ2-1 | TRBD2 | TRBV2 | CASSEALAGGAEQFF | TGTGCCAGCAGTGAAGCCCTAGCGGGAGGGGCTGAGCAGTTCTTC
few | TRBJ2-5 | TRBD2 | TRBV5-1 | CASSSSGTSGKTQYF | TGCGCCAGCAGCTCCTCCGGGACTAGCGGGAAGACCCAGTACTTC
many | TRBJ2-7 | . | TRBV6-5 | CASSDTAYEQYF | TGTGCCAGCAGTGACACGGCCTACGAGCAGTACTTC